This TCR beta chain emerged from a study of blood T cells in healthy people across ages. Study outcomes and limitations: A strong correlation was seen between TCR beta diversity and naive T cell percentage. Unsorted PBMC material precluded a definitive naive versus antigen-experienced comparison. Changes in expanded clonotypes were possibly confounded, as the CMV status of donors was unknown.

Note on this clonotype: What it recognizes is unknown. At one boundary the junction diverges from the germline segment, which might be a read error.

The germline gives CDR1 DFQATT, CDR2 SNEGSKA (reference sequence). The CDR3 is 16 residues long. A second roughly 7 to 12 cycle PCR used barcoded and J-beta primers. Every sample returned 2.5 million or more CDR3-containing paired-end reads. TCRdb processed the 5' RACE reads anew with MiXCR; each CDR3 protein has one entry. The table includes fewer than 900,000 distinct CDR3 sequences, approximately 35% detected once. This receptor was taken from a man aged 18-30 years in good health. This chain links TRBV20-1 with TRBJ2-1; TRBD2 agrees at 8 bases. The sequenced material came from blood. The CDR3: CSAGDGLAGGYNEQFF. In DNA, the CDR3 is TGCAGTGCTGGAGATGGTCTAGCGGGTGGCTACAATGAGCAGTTCTTC.